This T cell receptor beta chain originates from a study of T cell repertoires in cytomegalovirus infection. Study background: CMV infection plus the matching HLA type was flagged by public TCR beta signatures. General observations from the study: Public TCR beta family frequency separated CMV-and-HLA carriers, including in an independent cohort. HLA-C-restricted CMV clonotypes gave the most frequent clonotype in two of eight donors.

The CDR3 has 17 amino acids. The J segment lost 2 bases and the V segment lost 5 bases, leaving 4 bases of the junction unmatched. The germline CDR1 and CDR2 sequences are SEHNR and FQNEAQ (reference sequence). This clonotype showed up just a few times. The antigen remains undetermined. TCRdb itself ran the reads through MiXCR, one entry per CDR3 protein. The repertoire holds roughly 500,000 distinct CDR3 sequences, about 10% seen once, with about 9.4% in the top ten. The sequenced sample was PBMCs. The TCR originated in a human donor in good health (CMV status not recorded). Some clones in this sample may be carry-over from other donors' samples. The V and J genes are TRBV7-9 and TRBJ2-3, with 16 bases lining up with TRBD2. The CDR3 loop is CASSPGTSGGATDTQYF. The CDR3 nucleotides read TGTGCCAGCAGCCCGGGGACTAGCGGGGGGGCCACAGATACGCAGTATTTT.